A selection of T cell receptor beta chains follows, all from one sample in a study of blood T cell repertoires in COVID-19. Using immunoSEQ multiplex PCR, the repertoire was profiled, and TCRdb retains in-frame clones only, with some absent. Among around 130,000 clones, roughly 80% were seen once, and the ten largest hold 12%. Sequences were obtained from peripheral blood. The source is a human donor in a cohort sampled during active COVID-19. Both conserved end residues are part of each CDR3. D genes are given only for firm matches. The size entry is marked missing in some rows and otherwise reads once, few, many or a size class.

length	V	D	J	size	CDR3	DNA
16	TRBV11-2	TRBD2	TRBJ2-1	few	CASSPNRLAAYNEQFF	TGTGCCAGCAGCCCGAACCGACTAGCGGCCTACAATGAGCAGTTCTTC
14	TRBV3-1/TRBV3-2	TRBD1	TRBJ2-7	NA	CASSQGQGAREQYF	TGTGCCAGCAGCCAAGGACAGGGGGCGCGGGAGCAGTACTTC
15	TRBV3-1/TRBV3-2	TRBD2	TRBJ2-5	few	CASSQDGAGGETQYF	TGTGCCAGCAGCCAAGATGGAGCGGGAGGGGAGACCCAGTACTTC
16	TRBV11-2	TRBD1	TRBJ1-5	NA	CASSSDRGNWDQPQHF	TGTGCCAGCAGCTCGGACAGGGGAAATTGGGATCAGCCCCAGCATTTT
16	TRBV7-2	NA	TRBJ2-2	few	CASSLDSKRVTGELFF	TGTGCCAGCAGCTTAGACAGTAAGCGGGTCACCGGGGAGCTGTTTTTT
12	TRBV2	TRBD1	TRBJ1-2	NA	CASRDRAGGYTF	TGTGCCAGCAGGGACAGGGCAGGCGGCTACACCTTC
11	TRBV2	NA	TRBJ2-7	once	CASTGAYEQYF	TGTGCCAGCACGGGGGCCTACGAGCAGTACTTC
15	TRBV6-6	NA	TRBJ1-5	NA	CASNQGGARYQPQHF	TGTGCCAGCAATCAGGGAGGGGCGCGGTATCAGCCCCAGCATTTT
12	TRBV5-1	NA	TRBJ1-6	NA	CARRDIESPLHF	TGCGCCAGAAGGGACATCGAATCACCCCTCCACTTT
13	TRBV6-2/TRBV6-3	NA	TRBJ1-4	NA	CASSFQGFEKLFF	TGTGCCAGCAGTTTTCAGGGATTTGAAAAACTGTTTTTT
15	TRBV27	NA	TRBJ1-6	few	CASTPFDRLNSPLHF	TGTGCCAGCACCCCGTTCGACAGACTCAATTCACCCCTCCACTTT
14	TRBV12-5	NA	TRBJ1-1	NA	CASVSGMMNTEAFF	TGTGCTAGTGTCTCAGGCATGATGAACACTGAAGCTTTCTTT
15	TRBV4-3	TRBD1	TRBJ1-4	NA	CASSQGDRDNEKLFF	TGCGCCAGCAGCCAAGGAGACAGGGATAATGAAAAACTGTTTTTT
14	TRBV5-6	NA	TRBJ1-4	NA	CASSFEGAGRKLFF	TGTGCCAGCAGCTTTGAAGGGGCCGGTCGGAAACTGTTTTTT
14	TRBV15	TRBD1	TRBJ1-4	NA	CATSVSTGGEKLFF	TGTGCCACCAGCGTGTCAACAGGGGGTGAAAAACTGTTTTTT
14	TRBV5-1	TRBD1	TRBJ1-2	NA	CASSLADRGYGYTF	TGCGCCAGCAGCTTGGCCGACAGGGGTTATGGCTACACCTTC
17	TRBV6-2/TRBV6-3	TRBD2	TRBJ2-1	NA	CASSPGLAGGSYNEQFF	TGTGCCAGCAGTCCGGGACTAGCGGGGGGCTCCTACAATGAGCAGTTCTTC
16	TRBV4-2	NA	TRBJ2-2	few	CASSQGGTLNTGELFF	TGTGCCAGCAGCCAAGGAGGGACACTGAACACCGGGGAGCTGTTTTTT
15	TRBV11-3	TRBD1	TRBJ1-2	NA	CASSPGQRPNYGYTF	TGTGCCAGCAGCCCGGGACAGCGTCCCAACTATGGCTACACCTTC
15	TRBV27	TRBD1	TRBJ2-7	NA	CASSLTGDPSYEQYF	TGTGCCAGCAGTTTGACAGGGGATCCCTCCTACGAGCAGTACTTC
14	TRBV15	NA	TRBJ1-2	few	CATSRDRVGYGYTF	TGTGCCACCAGCAGAGACAGGGTTGGCTATGGCTACACCTTC
14	TRBV7-9	TRBD1	TRBJ2-3	once	CASTPGGETDTQYF	TGTGCCAGCACCCCAGGGGGTGAGACAGATACGCAGTATTTT
14	TRBV2	NA	TRBJ2-3	once	CASRAGQSTDTQYF	TGTGCCAGCAGGGCCGGACAAAGCACAGATACGCAGTATTTT
14	TRBV29-1	NA	TRBJ1-3	NA	CSVGTPNSGNTIYF	TGCAGCGTTGGGACACCGAACTCTGGAAACACCATATATTTT
15	TRBV6-2/TRBV6-3	TRBD1	TRBJ1-5	once	CASSYPGTGYQPQHF	TGTGCCAGCAGTTACCCCGGGACAGGGTATCAGCCCCAGCATTTT
13	TRBV9	TRBD1	TRBJ1-6	NA	CASSGGTGGPLHF	TGTGCCAGCAGCGGAGGGACAGGTGGTCCCCTCCACTTT
13	TRBV12-3/TRBV12-4	NA	TRBJ2-7	NA	CASTQTGRYEQYF	TGTGCCAGCACTCAGACAGGGAGGTACGAGCAGTACTTC
16	TRBV6-5	NA	TRBJ1-6	NA	CASSSREGTYNSPLHF	TGTGCCAGCAGTTCCAGGGAGGGCACCTATAATTCACCCCTCCACTTT